This T cell receptor (beta chain) was identified during a study of T cell responses to AZD1222 COVID-19 vaccine. Comment on this clone: Antigen: not known.

V was clipped by 5 bases and J by 1 base, with 5 bases between them. CDR1 and CDR2 from the germline V gene are SGHAT and FQNNGV. CDR3 size: 12 residues. Study outcomes and limitations: The reported proportion of spike-specific TCRs targeting unmutated variant regions was nearly half. The study sampled repertoires only after the peak T cell response. The donor cohort was predominantly white British with a female majority, and clonal diversity may have been underestimated.

TCRdb's copy holds only in-frame clones and misses some; the assay was immunoSEQ multiplex PCR. Found here are roughly 87,000 clones, roughly 90% of them singletons; the top ten hold roughly 7.2%. The sample in question was peripheral blood, obtained 28 days after the second AZD1222 dose. This TCR was recovered from an adult who received the AZD1222 COVID-19 vaccine. This sequence joins TRBV11-2 and TRBJ1-1; no firm D call. The CDR3 DNA reads TGTGCCAGCAGCGTTCAGAACACTGAAGCTTTCTTT. Translating it yields CASSVQNTEAFF.